These 9 T cell receptor beta chains originate from one sample sequenced in a study of Graves' ophthalmopathy and Graves' hyperthyroidism. RNA served as the template for amplifying TCR beta CDR3 regions. An initial RT-PCR round employing HTBI primers preceded a second-round multiplex PCR. TCRdb independently ran MiXCR on the multiplex PCR reads; one entry per CDR3 protein. Among roughly 480,000 distinct CDR3 sequences, about 15% were seen once, and the ten largest hold 9.8%. The material sequenced was blood. Receptors were obtained from a woman aged 25 to 39 with Graves' ophthalmopathy.

This clonotype has only a few counts. This chain uses TRBV12-3 or TRBV12-4 with TRBJ1-6, with 8 nucleotides matching TRBD1. This CDR3 region has 17 residues. J gave up 10 bases and V 5 bases, and 16 bases lay outside the gene matches. CDR3 nucleotide sequence: TGTGCCAGCAGTCCCCCCCTGACAGGGGCACGGGGCTCACCCCTCCACTTT. Translation gives CASSPPLTGARGSPLHF.

This clonotype was detected ten times or more. The chain uses TRBV6-5 and TRBJ1-1; tentatively, D is TRBD1 (6 bases). Trimming cost V 2 bases and J 4 bases, with 14 bases left between them. Germline V gene sequence: CDR1 MNHEY, CDR2 SVGAGI. CDR3 size: 15 residues. The CDR3 reads CASSYEARDTTEAFF. The CDR3 DNA sequence: TGTGCCAGCAGTTACGAGGCCCGGGACACCACTGAAGCTTTCTTT.

This clonotype was counted at least ten times. The chain links TRBV20-1 to TRBJ2-5; TRBD1 matches 8 bases. V shed 5 bases, J shed 2 bases, and the junction held 10 bases outside the gene matches. The length of the CDR3 is 15 residues. CDR1 and CDR2 from the germline V gene are DFQATT and SNEGSKA (reference sequence). CDR3 loop: CSALQGTGLQETQYF. The CDR3 DNA reads TGCAGTGCTCTCCAGGGGACAGGCTTACAAGAGACCCAGTACTTC.

This clonotype was seen many times. This chain uses TRBV6-1 with TRBJ1-1, with D maybe TRBD1 (6 bases). Trimming removed 7 bases from V and 2 bases from J, with 17 bases in between. Germline V lookup: CDR1 MNHNS, CDR2 SASEGT. The CDR3 extends over 15 amino acids. CDR3 DNA: TGTGCCAGCAACCGGGACACGCATACTAACACTGAAGCTTTCTTT. Amino acid sequence: CASNRDTHTNTEAFF.

This clonotype was observed many times. The chain has TRBV27 and TRBJ1-1, with D unclear. This CDR3 spans 11 amino acids. Germline lookup yields CDR1 MNHEY and CDR2 SMNVEV (reference sequence). V lost 4 bases and J 8 bases, leaving 8 bases between the germline ends. CDR3: CASSSPGEAFF. Here the CDR3 DNA reads TGTGCCAGCAGTTCCCCGGGAGAAGCTTTCTTT.

This clonotype was detected many times. This chain joins TRBV18 and TRBJ2-7, with D perhaps matching TRBD1 (6 bases). The CDR3 loop spans 13 amino acids. CDR1 and CDR2 (germline): KGHSH, LQKENI. V lost 3 bases, J lost 6 bases, and 12 bases lay in between. The CDR3 DNA reads TGTGCCAGCTCACCCCGGACAGAGGGCGAGCAGTACTTC. It translates to CASSPRTEGEQYF.

This clonotype has a count of ten or more. The rearrangement links TRBV7-3 to TRBJ1-1; D unclear. V shed 5 bases and J shed 0 bases, with 16 bases lying between them. The CDR3 contains 16 residues. The germline V gene encodes CDR1 SGHTA and CDR2 FQGTGA. CDR3 bases: TGTGCCAGCAGCCCGGTGGACTTTTCGTTGAACACTGAAGCTTTCTTT. Residues: CASSPVDFSLNTEAFF.

This clonotype was counted between two and nine times. The gene calls are TRBV12-3 or TRBV12-4 and TRBJ1-2; the D is unclear. The CDR3 contains 16 residues. V was clipped by 5 bases and J by 7 bases, with 23 bases between them. The CDR3 nucleotides read TGTGCCAGCAGTCAACAAGATTACCCGAGAGGGCTTGGCTACACCTTC. Encoded protein: CASSQQDYPRGLGYTF.

This clonotype was found many times. The chain recombines TRBV6-1 with TRBJ1-1; D not resolved. V lost 6 bases and J lost 1, with 15 bases in between. Germline V CDR1 and CDR2: MNHNS, SASEGT. The CDR3 extends over 15 amino acids. The CDR3 coding sequence is TGTGCCAGCAGGGAATATAACTCTCGGAACACTGAAGCTTTCTTT. Translated, it gives CASREYNSRNTEAFF.